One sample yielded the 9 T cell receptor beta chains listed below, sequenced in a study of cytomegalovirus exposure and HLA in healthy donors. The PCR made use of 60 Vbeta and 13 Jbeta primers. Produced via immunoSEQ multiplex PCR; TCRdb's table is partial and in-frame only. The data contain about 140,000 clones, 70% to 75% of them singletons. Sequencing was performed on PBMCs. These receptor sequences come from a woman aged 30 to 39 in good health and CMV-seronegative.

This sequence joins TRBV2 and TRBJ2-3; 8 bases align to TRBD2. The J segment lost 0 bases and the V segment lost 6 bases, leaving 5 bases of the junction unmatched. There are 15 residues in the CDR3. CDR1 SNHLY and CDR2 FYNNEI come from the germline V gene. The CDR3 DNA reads TGTGCCAGCAGCACCCTAGCGGGCAGCACAGATACGCAGTATTTT. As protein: CASSTLAGSTDTQYF.

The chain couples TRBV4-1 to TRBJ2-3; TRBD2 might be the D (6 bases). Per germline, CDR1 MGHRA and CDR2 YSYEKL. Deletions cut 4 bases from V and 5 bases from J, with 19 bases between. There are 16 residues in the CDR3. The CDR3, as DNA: TGCGCCAGCAGCCCTGGCTATACGGGAGCTATAGATACGCAGTATTTT. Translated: CASSPGYTGAIDTQYF.

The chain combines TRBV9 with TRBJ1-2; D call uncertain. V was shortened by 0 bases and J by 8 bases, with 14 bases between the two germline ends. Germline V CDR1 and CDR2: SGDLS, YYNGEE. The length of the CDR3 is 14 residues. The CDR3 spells CASSVGGGSRGYTF. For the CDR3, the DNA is TGTGCCAGCAGCGTAGGGGGAGGGAGTAGGGGCTACACCTTC.

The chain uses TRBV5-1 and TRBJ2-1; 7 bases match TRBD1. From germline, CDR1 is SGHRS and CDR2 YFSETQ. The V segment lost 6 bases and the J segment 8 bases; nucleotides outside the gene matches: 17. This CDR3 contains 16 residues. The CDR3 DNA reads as TGCGCCAGCATGGGCTATACGGAGAGAGGGGGCGATGAGCAGTTCTTC. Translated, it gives CASMGYTERGGDEQFF. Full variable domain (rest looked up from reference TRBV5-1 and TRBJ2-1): KAGVTQTPRYLIKTRGQQVTLSCSPISGHRSVSWYQQTPGQGLQFLFEYFSETQRNKGNFPGRFSGRQFSNSRSEMNVSTLELGDSALYLCASMGYTERGGDEQFFGPGTRLTVL.

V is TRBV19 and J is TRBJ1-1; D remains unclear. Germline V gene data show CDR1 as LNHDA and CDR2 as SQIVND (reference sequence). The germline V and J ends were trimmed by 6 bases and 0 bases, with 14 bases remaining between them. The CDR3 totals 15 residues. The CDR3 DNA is TGTGCCAGTAGCCTTTCCGGGTCCATGAACACTGAAGCTTTCTTT. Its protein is CASSLSGSMNTEAFF.

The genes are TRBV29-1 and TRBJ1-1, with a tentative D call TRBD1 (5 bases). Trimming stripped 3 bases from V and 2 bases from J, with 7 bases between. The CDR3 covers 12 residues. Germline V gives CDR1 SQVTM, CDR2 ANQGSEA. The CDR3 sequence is CSVDRVNTEAFF. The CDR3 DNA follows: TGCAGCGTTGACAGGGTTAACACTGAAGCTTTCTTT. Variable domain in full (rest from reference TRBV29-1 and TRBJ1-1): SAVISQKPSRDICQRGTSLTIQCQVDSQVTMMFWYRQQPGQSLTLIATANQGSEATYESGFVIDKFPISRPNLTFSTLTVSNMSPEDSSIYLCSVDRVNTEAFFGQGTRLTVV.

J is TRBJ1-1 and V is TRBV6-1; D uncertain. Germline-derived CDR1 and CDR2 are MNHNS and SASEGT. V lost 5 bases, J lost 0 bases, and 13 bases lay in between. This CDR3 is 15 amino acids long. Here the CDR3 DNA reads TGTGCCAGCAGTCCTTCGGGAAGTATGAACACTGAAGCTTTCTTT. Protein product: CASSPSGSMNTEAFF.

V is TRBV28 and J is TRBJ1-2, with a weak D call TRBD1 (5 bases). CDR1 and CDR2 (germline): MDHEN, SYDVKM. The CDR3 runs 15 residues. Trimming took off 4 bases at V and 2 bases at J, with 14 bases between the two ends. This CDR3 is CASSSGGETNYGYTF. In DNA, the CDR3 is TGTGCCAGCAGTTCGGGGGGGGAGACCAACTATGGCTACACCTTC.

As DNA, the CDR3 is TGTGCCAGCAGCCCACGGTGGGAGTTTAATTCACCCCTCCACTTT. This codes for CASSPRWEFNSPLHF. The rearrangement links TRBV7-8 to TRBJ1-6; D gene ambiguous. This CDR3 comprises 15 residues. Germline CDR1 and CDR2: SGHVS and FQNEAQ. V was pared by 5 bases and J by 6 bases, with 14 bases between.